Presented here are 14 T cell receptor beta chains from one specimen sequenced in a study of T-cell reconstitution after alpha-beta-depleted transplantation in children. Researchers prepared the TCRbeta library using unique molecular identifiers, the study reports. TCRdb re-called the PCR reads through MiXCR, storing one row per CDR3 protein. The sample includes more than 400,000 distinct CDR3 sequences, more than 9.5% of them seen just once. Sequencing used PBMCs, mostly from graft donor cells, obtained 180 days after TCRalphabeta/CD19-depleted stem cell transplant. These receptors originate from a female patient under 10 years old who had a stem cell transplant for aplastic anemia, so the T cells may come from the graft donor.

This clonotype was counted only a few times. The V gene is TRBV11-2, the J gene TRBJ2-2; D ambiguous. CDR1 is SGHAT, CDR2 FQNNGV, per germline. This CDR3 is 18 amino acids long. V lost 5 bases and J 0 bases, leaving 19 bases between the germline ends. This CDR3 reads CASSQNAFRNTNTGELFF. CDR3 in DNA: TGTGCCAGCAGCCAAAACGCCTTCAGGAACACGAACACCGGGGAGCTGTTTTTT.

This clonotype turned up a few times. This chain links TRBV20-1 with TRBJ1-1; the D gene is possibly TRBD1 (5 bases). The CDR3 totals 12 residues. The germline CDR1 and CDR2 sequences are DFQATT and SNEGSKA (reference sequence). Trimming took off 6 bases at V and 6 bases at J, with 14 bases between the two ends. The CDR3 here is CSATSGGAEAFF. The DNA for the CDR3 is TGCAGTGCCACAAGCGGGGGGGCTGAAGCTTTCTTT.

The rearrangement joins TRBV12-3 or TRBV12-4 to TRBJ2-3, with TRBD2 identical over 7 bases. The CDR3 extends over 14 amino acids. J lost 3 bases, V lost 6 bases, and 6 bases had no gene match. CDR3 coding DNA: TGTGCCAGCAGGGCGCCGGGGGGTACAGATACGCAGTATTTT. It is translated as CASRAPGGTDTQYF.

The rearrangement joins TRBV28 to TRBJ1-2; TRBD1 might be the D (5 bases). V lost 3 bases to trimming and J lost 8 bases, with 25 bases between them. The CDR3 contains 17 residues. From germline, CDR1 is MDHEN and CDR2 SYDVKM. The CDR3 region has the DNA TGTGCCAGCAGTTTGCCCCCTTCTAGTGGGACGCCAGCCGGCTACACCTTC. This codes for CASSLPPSSGTPAGYTF.

This clonotype has a handful of counts. J is TRBJ2-1 and V is TRBV27; 10 positions match TRBD2. V shed 2 bases, J shed 9 bases, and the junction held 4 bases outside the gene matches. CDR3 size: 14 residues. Germline V lookup: CDR1 MNHEY, CDR2 SMNVEV (reference sequence). CDR3 sequence: CASSLALAGAEQFF. The CDR3 bases are TGTGCCAGCAGTTTAGCCCTAGCGGGAGCTGAGCAGTTCTTC.

This clonotype was seen a few times. The rearrangement uses TRBV5-1 and TRBJ1-1, with 7 bases identical to TRBD1. The CDR3 covers 18 residues. From germline, CDR1 is SGHRS and CDR2 YFSETQ. Unmatched junction bases numbered 13, after V lost 0 bases and J lost 2 bases. The CDR3 bases are TGCGCCAGCAGCTTGGCGCCGTTAGGGGGCCGTTCAAACACTGAAGCTTTCTTT. Encoded protein: CASSLAPLGGRSNTEAFF.

The chain has TRBV5-5 and TRBJ2-1, with TRBD2 as a possible D gene (5 bases). V lost 4 bases, J lost 2 bases, and 10 bases lay in between. The CDR3 has 14 residues. Germline-derived CDR1 and CDR2 are SGHKS and YYEKEE (reference sequence). The CDR3 DNA reads as TGTGCCAGCAGCCCGGACTTCCCCTACAATGAGCAGTTCTTC. It translates to CASSPDFPYNEQFF.

Notes on this clonotype: At one of its ends the junction is not consistent with the germline gene, which may arise from a read error. This sequence joins TRBV28 and TRBJ1-1; D is unclear. This CDR3 is 13 amino acids long. Germline CDR1 is MDHEN and CDR2 is SYDVKM. Written as DNA, the CDR3 is TGTGCCACCAGTTCCCACACGAACACTGAAGCTTTCTTT. It translates to CATSSHTNTEAFF.

Ten or more counts support this clonotype. The chain combines TRBV18 with TRBJ2-5; 7 positions agree with TRBD1. Germline lookup yields CDR1 KGHSH and CDR2 LQKENI. The CDR3 extends over 14 amino acids. Trimming removed 4 bases from V and 3 bases from J; junction bases left unmatched: 5. The DNA of the CDR3 is TGTGCCAGCTCACTACATCAGGGGGAAGAGACCCAGTACTTC. As protein: CASSLHQGEETQYF.

This clonotype was observed many times. This sequence joins TRBV7-8 and TRBJ2-1; no clear D gene. Germline V gene lookup returns CDR1 SGHVS and CDR2 FQNEAQ. This CDR3 spans 16 amino acids. The ends were cut back, 3 bases at V and 4 bases at J, with 16 bases in the middle. Here the CDR3 DNA reads TGTGCCAGCAGCTTCAGACCTAACTCCCTTTACAATGAGCAGTTCTTC. Translated, it gives CASSFRPNSLYNEQFF. The full variable domain, rest sourced from reference TRBV7-8 and TRBJ2-1, is GAGVSQSPRYKVAKRGQDVALRCDPISGHVSLFWYQQALGQGPEFLTYFQNEAQLDKSGLPSDRFFAERPEGSVSTLKIQRTQQEDSAVYLCASSFRPNSLYNEQFFGPGTRLTVL.

This clonotype was found a few times. The rearrangement joins TRBV25-1 to TRBJ2-3; D perhaps matches TRBD1 (5 bases). The CDR3 consists of 14 residues. Trimming pared 4 bases from V and 10 bases from J, leaving 18 bases between. The germline V gene has CDR1 MGHDK and CDR2 SYGVNS. CDR3 sequence reads: CASSAQGKGLAQYF. The CDR3 nucleotides are TGTGCCAGCAGTGCACAAGGAAAGGGGTTAGCGCAGTATTTT.

CDR3 sequence: CASTRTSSNEQFF. Here the CDR3 DNA reads TGTGCCAGCACCCGGACTAGCTCGAATGAGCAGTTCTTC. V and J are TRBV9 and TRBJ2-1; 8 bases line up with TRBD2. With V trimmed by 6 bases and J by 7 bases, 6 bases remained unmatched. In germline, CDR1 is SGDLS, CDR2 YYNGEE. The CDR3 totals 13 residues.

This clonotype was picked up many times. The gene calls are TRBV6-1 and TRBJ1-2; TRBD1 might be the D (6 bases). Trimming took 6 bases from V and 4 from J, leaving 15 bases between them. Germline CDR1 is MNHNS and CDR2 is SASEGT. The CDR3 spans 14 residues. The CDR3 DNA follows: TGTGCCAGCAGCCTCCGGGACACCACCTATGGCTACACCTTC. Translated: CASSLRDTTYGYTF.

This clonotype was recorded many times. The chain combines TRBV10-1 with TRBJ2-7; TRBD1 might be the D (5 bases). CDR1 and CDR2 (germline): WNHNN, SYGVQD (reference sequence). This CDR3 has 13 residues. Trimming removed 8 bases at V and 3 bases at J, with 14 bases between. The CDR3 spells CASLKTAYYEQYV. As DNA, the CDR3 is TGCGCCAGCCTAAAGACAGCTTACTACGAGCAGTACGTC.